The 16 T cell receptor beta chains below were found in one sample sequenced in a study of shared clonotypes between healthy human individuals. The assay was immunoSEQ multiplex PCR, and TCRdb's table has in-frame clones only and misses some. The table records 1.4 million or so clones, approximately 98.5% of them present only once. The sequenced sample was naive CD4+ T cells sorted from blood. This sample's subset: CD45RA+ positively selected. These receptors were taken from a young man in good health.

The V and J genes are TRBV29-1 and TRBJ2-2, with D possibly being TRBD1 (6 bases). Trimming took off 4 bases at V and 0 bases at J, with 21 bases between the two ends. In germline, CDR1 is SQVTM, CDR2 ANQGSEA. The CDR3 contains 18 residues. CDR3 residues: CSVAHGGAGVANTGELFF. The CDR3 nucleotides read TGCAGCGTTGCGCACGGTGGGGCAGGGGTGGCGAACACCGGGGAGCTGTTTTTT.

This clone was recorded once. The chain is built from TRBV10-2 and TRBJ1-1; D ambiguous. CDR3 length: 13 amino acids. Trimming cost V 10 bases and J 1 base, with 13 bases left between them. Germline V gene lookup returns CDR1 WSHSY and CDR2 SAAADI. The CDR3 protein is CATGLQSNTEAFF. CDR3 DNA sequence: TGCGCCACCGGCTTACAGTCGAACACTGAAGCTTTCTTT.

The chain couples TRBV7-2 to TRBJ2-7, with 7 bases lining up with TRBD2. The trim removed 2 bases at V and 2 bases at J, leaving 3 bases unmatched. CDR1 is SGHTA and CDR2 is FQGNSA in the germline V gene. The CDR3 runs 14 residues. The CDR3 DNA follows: TGTGCCAGCAGCTTACGAGGGAGGGCCTACGAGCAGTACTTC. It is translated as CASSLRGRAYEQYF.

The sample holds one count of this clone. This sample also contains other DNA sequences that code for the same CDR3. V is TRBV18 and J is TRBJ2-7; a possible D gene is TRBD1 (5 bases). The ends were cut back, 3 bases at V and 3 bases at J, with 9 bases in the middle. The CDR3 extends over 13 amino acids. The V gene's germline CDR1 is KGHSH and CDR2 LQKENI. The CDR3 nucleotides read TGTGCCAGCTCACCTCAGGGCAGCTACGAGCAGTACTTC. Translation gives CASSPQGSYEQYF.

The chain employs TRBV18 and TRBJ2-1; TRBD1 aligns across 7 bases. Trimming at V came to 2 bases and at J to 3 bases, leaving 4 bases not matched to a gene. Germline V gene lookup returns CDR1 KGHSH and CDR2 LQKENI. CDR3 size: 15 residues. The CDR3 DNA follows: TGTGCCAGCTCACCAACAGGGGATAACTACAATGAGCAGTTCTTC. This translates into CASSPTGDNYNEQFF.

The CDR3 sequence is CASSAGTSGKVSGELFF. In DNA, the CDR3 is TGCGCCAGCAGCGCGGGGACTAGCGGGAAAGTCTCCGGGGAGCTGTTTTTT. The V call is TRBV5-1, the J call TRBJ2-2; TRBD2 aligns across 13 bases. The V and J ends lost 4 bases and 6 bases, in that order; junction bases with no gene match: 9. The CDR3 covers 17 residues. Germline values: CDR1 SGHRS, CDR2 YFSETQ.

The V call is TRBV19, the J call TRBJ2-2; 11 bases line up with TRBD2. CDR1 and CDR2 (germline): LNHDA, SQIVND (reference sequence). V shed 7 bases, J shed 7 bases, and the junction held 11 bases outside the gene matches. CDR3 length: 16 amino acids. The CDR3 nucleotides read TGTGCCAGTATCCGACTAGCGGGGACTGTGGTCGGGGAGCTGTTTTTT. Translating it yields CASIRLAGTVVGELFF.

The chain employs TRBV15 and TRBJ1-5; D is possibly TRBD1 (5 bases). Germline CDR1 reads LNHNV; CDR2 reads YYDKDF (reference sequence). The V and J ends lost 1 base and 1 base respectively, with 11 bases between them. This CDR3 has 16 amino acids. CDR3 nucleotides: TGTGCCACCAGCAGAGGCCCGGCAGGGAGCAATCAGCCCCAGCATTTT. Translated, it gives CATSRGPAGSNQPQHF.

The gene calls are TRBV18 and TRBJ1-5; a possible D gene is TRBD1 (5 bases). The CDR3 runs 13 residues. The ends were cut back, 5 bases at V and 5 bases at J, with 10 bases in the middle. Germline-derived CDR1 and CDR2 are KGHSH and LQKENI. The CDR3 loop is CASSLGEDQPQHF. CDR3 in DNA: TGTGCCAGCTCATTAGGGGAGGATCAGCCCCAGCATTTT.

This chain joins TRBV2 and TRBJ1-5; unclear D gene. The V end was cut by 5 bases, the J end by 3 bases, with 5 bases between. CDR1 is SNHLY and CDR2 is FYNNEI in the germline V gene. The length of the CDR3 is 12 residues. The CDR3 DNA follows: TGTGCCAGCAGTCCAGCCAATCAGCCCCAGCATTTT. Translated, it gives CASSPANQPQHF.

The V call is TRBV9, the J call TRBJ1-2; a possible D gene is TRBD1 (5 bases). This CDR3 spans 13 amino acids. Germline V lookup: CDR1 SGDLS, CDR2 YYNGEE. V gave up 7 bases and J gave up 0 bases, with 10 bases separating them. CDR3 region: CASGTDTNYGYTF. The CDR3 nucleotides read TGTGCCAGCGGGACGGATACTAACTATGGCTACACCTTC.

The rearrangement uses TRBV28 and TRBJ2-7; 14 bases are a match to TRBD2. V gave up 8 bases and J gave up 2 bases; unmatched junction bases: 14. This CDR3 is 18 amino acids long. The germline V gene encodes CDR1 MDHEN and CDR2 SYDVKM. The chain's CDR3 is CASSPPGTSGRGAYEQYF. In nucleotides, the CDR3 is TGTGCCAGCTCACCCCCCGGGACTAGCGGGAGAGGGGCCTACGAGCAGTACTTC. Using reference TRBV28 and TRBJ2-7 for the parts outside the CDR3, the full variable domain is DVKVTQSSRYLVKRTGEKVFLECVQDMDHENMFWYRQDPGLGLRLIYFSYDVKMKEKGDIPEGYSVSREKKERFSLILESASTNQTSMYLCASSPPGTSGRGAYEQYFGPGTRLTVT.

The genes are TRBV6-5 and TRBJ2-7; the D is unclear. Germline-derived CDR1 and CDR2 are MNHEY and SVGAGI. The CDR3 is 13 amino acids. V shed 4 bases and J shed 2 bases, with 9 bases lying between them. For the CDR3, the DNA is TGTGCCAGCAGTTTTACAGCCACCTACGAGCAGTACTTC. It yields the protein CASSFTATYEQYF.

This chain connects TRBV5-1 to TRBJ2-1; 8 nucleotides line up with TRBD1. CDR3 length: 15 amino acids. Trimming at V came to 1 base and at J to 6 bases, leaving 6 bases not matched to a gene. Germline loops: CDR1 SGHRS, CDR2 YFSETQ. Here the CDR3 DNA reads TGCGCCAGCAGCTTGTCGGGGACAGGACGCAATGAGCAGTTCTTC. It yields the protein CASSLSGTGRNEQFF.

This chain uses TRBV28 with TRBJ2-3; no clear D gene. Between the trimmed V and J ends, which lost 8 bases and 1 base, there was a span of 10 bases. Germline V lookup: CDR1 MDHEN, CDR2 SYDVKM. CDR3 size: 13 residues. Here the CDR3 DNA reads TGTGCCAGCCTGACTGAGGGCACAGATACGCAGTATTTT. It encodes CASLTEGTDTQYF. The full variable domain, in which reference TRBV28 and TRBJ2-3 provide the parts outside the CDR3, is DVKVTQSSRYLVKRTGEKVFLECVQDMDHENMFWYRQDPGLGLRLIYFSYDVKMKEKGDIPEGYSVSREKKERFSLILESASTNQTSMYLCASLTEGTDTQYFGPGTRLTVL.

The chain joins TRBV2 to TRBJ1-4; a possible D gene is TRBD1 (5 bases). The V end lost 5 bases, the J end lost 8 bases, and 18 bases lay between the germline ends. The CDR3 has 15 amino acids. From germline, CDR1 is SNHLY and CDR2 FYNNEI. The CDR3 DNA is TGTGCCAGCAGTCTAATATGGGGCGTTGGGGAAAAACTGTTTTTT. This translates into CASSLIWGVGEKLFF.